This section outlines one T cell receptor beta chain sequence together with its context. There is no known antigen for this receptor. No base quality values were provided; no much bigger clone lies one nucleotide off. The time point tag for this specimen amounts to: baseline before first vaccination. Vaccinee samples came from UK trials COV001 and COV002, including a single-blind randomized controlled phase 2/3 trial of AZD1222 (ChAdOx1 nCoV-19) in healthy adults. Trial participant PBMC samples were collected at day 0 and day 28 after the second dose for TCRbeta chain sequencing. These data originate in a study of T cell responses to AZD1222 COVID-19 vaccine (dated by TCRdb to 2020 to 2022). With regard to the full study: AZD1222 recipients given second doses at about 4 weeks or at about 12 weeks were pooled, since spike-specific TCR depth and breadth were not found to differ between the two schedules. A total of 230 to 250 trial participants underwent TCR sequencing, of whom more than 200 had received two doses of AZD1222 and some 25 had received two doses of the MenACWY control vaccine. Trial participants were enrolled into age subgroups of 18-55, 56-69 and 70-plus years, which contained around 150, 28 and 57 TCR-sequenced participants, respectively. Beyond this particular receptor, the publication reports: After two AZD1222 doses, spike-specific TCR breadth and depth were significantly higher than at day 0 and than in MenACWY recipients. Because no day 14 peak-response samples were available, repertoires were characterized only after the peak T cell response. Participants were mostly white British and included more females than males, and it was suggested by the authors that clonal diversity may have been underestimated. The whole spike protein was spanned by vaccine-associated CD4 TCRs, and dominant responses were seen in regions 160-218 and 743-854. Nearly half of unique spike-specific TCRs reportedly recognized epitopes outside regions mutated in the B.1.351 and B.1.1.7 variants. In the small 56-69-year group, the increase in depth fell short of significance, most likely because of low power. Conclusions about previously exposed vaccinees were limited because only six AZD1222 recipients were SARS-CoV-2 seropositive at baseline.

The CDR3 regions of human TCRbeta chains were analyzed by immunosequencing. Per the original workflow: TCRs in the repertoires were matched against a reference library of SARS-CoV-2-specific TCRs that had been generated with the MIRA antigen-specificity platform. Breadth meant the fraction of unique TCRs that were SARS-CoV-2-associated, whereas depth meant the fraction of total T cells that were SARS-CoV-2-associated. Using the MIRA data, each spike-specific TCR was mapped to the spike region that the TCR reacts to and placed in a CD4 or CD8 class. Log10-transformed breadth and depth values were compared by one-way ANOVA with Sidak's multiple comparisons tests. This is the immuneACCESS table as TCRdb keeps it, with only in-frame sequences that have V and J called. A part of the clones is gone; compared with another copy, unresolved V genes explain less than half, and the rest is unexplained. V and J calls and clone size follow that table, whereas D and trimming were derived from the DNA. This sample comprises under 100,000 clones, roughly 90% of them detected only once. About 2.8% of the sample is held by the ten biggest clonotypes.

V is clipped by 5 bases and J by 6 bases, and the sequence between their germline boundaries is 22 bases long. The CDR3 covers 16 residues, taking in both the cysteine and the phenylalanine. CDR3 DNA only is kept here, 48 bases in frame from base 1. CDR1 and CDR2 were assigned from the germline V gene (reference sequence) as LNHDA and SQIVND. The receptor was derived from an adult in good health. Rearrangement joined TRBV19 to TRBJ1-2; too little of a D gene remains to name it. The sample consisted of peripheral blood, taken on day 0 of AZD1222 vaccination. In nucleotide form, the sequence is TGTGCCAGTAGTTTACCGGATCCGGGCCCAGCTAATGGCTACACCTTC. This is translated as CASSLPDPGPANGYTF.